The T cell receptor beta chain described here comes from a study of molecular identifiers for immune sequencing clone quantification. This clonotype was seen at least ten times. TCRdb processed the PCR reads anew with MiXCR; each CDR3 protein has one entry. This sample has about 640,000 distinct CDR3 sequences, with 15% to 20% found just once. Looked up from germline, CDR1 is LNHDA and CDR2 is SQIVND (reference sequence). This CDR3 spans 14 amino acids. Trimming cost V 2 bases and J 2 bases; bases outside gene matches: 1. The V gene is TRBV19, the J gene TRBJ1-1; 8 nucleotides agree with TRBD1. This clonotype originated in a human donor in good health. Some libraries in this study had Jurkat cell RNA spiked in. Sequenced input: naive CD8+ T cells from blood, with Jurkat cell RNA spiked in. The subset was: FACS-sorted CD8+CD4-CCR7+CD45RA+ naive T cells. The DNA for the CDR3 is TGTGCCAGTAGTATAACAGGGGGAAACACTGAAGCTTTCTTT. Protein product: CASSITGGNTEAFF.